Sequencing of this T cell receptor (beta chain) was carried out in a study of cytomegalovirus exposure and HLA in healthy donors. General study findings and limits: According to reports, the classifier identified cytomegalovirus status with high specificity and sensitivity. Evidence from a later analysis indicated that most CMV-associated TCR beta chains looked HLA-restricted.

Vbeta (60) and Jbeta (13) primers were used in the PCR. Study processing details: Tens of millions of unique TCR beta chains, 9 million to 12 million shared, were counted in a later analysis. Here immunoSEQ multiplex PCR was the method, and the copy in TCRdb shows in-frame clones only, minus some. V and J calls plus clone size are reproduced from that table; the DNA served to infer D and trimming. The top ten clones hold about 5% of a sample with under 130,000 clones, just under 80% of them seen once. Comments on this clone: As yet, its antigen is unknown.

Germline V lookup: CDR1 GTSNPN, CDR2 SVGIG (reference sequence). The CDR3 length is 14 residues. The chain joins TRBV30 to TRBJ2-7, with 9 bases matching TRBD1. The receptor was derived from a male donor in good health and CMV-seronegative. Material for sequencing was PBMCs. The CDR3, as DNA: TGTGCTTCGAGTCCGGGACAGGGAACGGACGAGCAGTACTTC. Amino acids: CASSPGQGTDEQYF.